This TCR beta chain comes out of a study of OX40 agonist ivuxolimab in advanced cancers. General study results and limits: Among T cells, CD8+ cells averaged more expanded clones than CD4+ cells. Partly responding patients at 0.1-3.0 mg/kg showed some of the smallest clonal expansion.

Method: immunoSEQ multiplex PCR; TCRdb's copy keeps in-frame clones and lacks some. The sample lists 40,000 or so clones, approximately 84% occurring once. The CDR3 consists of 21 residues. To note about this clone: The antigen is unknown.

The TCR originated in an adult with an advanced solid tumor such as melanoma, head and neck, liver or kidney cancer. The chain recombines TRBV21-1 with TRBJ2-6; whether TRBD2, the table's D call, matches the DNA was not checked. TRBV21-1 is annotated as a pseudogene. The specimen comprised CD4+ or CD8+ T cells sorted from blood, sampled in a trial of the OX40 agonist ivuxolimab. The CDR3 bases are TGTGCCAGCAGCAACAAATCCGGGGGGACTAGCGCATCCTATGGGGCCAACGTCCTGACTTTC. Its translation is CASSNKSGGTSASYGANVLTF.